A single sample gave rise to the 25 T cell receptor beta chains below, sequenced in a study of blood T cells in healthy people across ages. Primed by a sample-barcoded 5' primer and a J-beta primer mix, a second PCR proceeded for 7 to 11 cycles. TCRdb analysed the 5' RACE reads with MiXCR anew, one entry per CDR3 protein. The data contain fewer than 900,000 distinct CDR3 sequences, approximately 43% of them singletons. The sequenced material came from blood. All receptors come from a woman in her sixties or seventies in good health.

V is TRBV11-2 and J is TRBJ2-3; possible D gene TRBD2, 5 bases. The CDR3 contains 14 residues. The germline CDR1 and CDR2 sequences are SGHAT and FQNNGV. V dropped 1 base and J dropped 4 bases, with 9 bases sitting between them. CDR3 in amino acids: CASSLGTSSDTQYF. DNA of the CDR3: TGTGCCAGCAGCTTAGGTACTAGTTCAGATACGCAGTATTTT.

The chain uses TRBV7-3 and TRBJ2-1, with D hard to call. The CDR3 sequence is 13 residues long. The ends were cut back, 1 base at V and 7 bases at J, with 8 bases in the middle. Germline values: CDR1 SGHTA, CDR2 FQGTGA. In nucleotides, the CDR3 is TGTGCCAGCAGCTTAATCGGGTTGAATGAGCAGTTCTTC. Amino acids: CASSLIGLNEQFF.

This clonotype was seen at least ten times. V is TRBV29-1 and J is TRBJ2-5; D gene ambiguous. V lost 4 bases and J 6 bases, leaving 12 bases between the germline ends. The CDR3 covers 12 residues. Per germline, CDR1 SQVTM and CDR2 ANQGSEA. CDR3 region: CSVVDGLKTQYF. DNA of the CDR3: TGCAGCGTTGTGGACGGGCTAAAGACCCAGTACTTC.

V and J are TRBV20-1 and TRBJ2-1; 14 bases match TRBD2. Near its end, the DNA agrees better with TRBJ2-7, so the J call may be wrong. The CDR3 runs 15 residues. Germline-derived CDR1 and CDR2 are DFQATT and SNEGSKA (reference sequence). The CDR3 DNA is TGCAGTGCTAGGAGACTAGCGGGAGGGTACAATGAGCAGTACTTC. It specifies CSARRLAGGYNEQYF.

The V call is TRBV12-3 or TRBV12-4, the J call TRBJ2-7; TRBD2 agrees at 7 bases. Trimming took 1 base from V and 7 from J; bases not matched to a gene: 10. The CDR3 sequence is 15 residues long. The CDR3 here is CASSLGLAALIEQYF. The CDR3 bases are TGTGCCAGCAGTTTAGGGCTAGCGGCCTTGATTGAGCAGTACTTC.

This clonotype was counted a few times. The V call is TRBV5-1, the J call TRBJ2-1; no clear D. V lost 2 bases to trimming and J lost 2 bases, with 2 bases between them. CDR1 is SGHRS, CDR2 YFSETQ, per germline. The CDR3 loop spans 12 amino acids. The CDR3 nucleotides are TGCGCCAGCAGCTTCACCTACAATGAGCAGTTCTTC. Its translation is CASSFTYNEQFF.

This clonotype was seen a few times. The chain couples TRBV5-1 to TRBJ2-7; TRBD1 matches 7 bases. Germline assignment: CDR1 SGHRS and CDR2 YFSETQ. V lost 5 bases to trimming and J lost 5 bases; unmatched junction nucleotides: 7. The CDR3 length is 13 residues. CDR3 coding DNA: TGCGCCAGCAGGGAACAGGGGCGGAACGAGCAGTACTTC. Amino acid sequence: CASREQGRNEQYF.

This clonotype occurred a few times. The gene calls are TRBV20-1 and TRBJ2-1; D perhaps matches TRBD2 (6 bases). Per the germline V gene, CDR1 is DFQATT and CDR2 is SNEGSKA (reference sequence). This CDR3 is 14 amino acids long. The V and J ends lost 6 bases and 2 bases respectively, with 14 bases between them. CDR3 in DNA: TGCAGTGCCAAGAGCGGGCGAGCCTACAATGAGCAGTTCTTC. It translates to CSAKSGRAYNEQFF.

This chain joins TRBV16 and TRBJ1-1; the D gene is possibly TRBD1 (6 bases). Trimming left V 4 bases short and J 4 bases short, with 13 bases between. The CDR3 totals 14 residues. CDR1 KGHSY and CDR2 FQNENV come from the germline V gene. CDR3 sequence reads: CASSPAVQGTEAFF. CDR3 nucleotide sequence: TGTGCCAGCAGCCCCGCGGTACAGGGCACTGAAGCTTTCTTT.

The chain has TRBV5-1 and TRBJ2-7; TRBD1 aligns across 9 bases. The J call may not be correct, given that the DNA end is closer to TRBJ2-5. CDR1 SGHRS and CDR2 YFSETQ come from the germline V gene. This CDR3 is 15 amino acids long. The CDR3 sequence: CASSANTGGGETQYF. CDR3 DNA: TGCGCCAGCAGCGCGAACACAGGGGGCGGTGAGACCCAGTACTTC.

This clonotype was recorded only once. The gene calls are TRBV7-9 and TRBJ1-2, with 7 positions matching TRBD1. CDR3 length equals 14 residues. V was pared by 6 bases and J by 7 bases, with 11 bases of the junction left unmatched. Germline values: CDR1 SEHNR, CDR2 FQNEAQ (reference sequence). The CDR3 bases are TGTGCCAGCAGTGTGTCGAATGCAGGGGGTGGCTACACCTTC. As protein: CASSVSNAGGGYTF.

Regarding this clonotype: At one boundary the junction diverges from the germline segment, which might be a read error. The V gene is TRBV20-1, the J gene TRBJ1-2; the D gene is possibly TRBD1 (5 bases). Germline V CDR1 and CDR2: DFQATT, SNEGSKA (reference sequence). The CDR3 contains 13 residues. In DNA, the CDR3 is TGCAGTGCTAGAGATAGAGGGGATCATGGCCACACCTTC. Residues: CSARDRGDHGHTF.

CDR3 region: CASSFRSSSTSGGTDTQYF. CDR3 DNA: TGCGCCAGCAGCTTCCGATCCTCATCGACTAGCGGGGGCACAGATACGCAGTATTTT. V and J are TRBV5-1 and TRBJ2-3, with 11 bases that match TRBD2. V shed 2 bases, J shed 1 base, and the junction held 12 bases outside the gene matches. Germline values: CDR1 SGHRS, CDR2 YFSETQ. This CDR3 spans 19 amino acids.

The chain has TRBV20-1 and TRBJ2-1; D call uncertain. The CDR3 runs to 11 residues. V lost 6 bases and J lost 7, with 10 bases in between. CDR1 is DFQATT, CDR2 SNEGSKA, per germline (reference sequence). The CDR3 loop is CSAAVWNEQFF. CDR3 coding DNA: TGCAGTGCCGCAGTCTGGAATGAGCAGTTCTTC.

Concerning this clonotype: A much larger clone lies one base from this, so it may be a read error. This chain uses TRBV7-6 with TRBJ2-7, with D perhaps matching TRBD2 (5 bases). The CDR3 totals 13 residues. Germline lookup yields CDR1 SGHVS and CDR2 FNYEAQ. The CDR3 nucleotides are TGTACCAGCAGCTCATTAACTAGTGGCGAGCAGTACTTC. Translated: CTSSSLTSGEQYF.

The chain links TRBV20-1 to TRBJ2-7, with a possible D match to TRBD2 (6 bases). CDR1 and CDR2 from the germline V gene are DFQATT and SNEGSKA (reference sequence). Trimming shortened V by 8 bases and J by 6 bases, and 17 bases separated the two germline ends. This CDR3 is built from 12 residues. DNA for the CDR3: TGCAGTAAGCGGGTTTATCTAGGCGAGCAGTACTTC. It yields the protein CSKRVYLGEQYF.

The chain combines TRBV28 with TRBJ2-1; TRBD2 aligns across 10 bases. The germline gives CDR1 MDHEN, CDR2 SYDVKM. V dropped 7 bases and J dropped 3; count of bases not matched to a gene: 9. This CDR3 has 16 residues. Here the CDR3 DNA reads TGTGCCAGCACCTCATCTAGCGGGAGTAGCTACAATGAGCAGTTCTTC. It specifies CASTSSSGSSYNEQFF. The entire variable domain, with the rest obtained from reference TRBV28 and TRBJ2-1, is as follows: DVKVTQSSRYLVKRTGEKVFLECVQDMDHENMFWYRQDPGLGLRLIYFSYDVKMKEKGDIPEGYSVSREKKERFSLILESASTNQTSMYLCASTSSSGSSYNEQFFGPGTRLTVL.

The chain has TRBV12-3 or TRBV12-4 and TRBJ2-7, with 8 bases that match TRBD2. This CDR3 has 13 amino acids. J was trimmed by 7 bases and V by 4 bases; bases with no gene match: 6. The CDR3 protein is CASSSGGVREQYF. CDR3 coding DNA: TGTGCCAGCAGTTCGGGAGGGGTGCGGGAGCAGTACTTC.

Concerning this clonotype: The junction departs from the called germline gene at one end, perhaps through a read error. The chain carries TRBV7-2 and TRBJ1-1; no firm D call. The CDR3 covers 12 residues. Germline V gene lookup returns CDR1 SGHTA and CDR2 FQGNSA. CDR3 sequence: CASSFADTEVFF. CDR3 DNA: TGTGCCAGCAGCTTTGCAGACACTGAAGTTTTCTTT.

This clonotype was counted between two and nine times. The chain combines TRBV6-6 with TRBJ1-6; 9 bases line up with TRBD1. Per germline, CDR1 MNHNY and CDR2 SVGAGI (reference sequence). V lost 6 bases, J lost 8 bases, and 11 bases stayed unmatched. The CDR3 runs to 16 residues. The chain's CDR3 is CASSRRTGAWDSPLHF. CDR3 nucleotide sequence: TGTGCCAGCAGCCGACGGACAGGGGCTTGGGATTCACCCCTCCACTTT.

This chain's CDR3 is CASSQAQRDQPQHF. CDR3 nucleotides: TGTGCCAGCAGCCAAGCGCAAAGAGATCAGCCCCAGCATTTT. J is TRBJ1-5 and V is TRBV3-1, with no clear D. CDR1 and CDR2 from the germline V gene are LGHDT and YNNKEL (reference sequence). There are 14 residues in the CDR3. V was trimmed by 1 base and J by 5 bases, leaving 9 bases between them. The full variable domain, completed using reference TRBV3-1 and TRBJ1-5, is DTAVSQTPKYLVTQMGNDKSIKCEQNLGHDTMYWYKQDSKKFLKIMFSYNNKELIINETVPNRFSPKSPDKAHLNLHINSLELGDSAVYFCASSQAQRDQPQHFGDGTRLSIL.

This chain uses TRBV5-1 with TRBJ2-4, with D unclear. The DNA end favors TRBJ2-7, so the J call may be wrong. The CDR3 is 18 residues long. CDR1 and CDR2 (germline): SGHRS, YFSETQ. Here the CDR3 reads CASSPQLSQDGFSYEQYF. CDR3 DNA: TGCGCCAGCAGCCCCCAATTAAGTCAGGACGGATTCTCCTACGAGCAGTACTTC.

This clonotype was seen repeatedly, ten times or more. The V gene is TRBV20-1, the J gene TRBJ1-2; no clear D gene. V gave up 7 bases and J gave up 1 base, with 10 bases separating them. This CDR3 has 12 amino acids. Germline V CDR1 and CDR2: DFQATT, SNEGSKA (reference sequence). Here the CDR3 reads CSVTQSNYGYTF. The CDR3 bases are TGCAGTGTCACTCAGAGTAACTATGGCTACACCTTC.

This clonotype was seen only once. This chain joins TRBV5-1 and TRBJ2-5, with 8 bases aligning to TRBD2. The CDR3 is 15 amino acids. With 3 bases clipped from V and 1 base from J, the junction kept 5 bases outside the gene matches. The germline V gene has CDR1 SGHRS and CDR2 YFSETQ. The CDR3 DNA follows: TGCGCCAGCAGCTCTCTAGCGGGTTTCCAAGAGACCCAGTACTTC. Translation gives CASSSLAGFQETQYF.

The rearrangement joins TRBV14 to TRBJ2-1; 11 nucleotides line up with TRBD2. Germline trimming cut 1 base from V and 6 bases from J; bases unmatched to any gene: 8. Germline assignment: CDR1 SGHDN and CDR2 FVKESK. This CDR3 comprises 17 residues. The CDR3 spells CASSQVFGLAGVNEQFF. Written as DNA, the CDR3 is TGTGCCAGCAGCCAAGTCTTTGGACTAGCGGGCGTCAATGAGCAGTTCTTC.